Shown below are 10 T cell receptor beta chains from a single sample sequenced in a study of shared clonotypes between healthy human individuals. Produced via immunoSEQ multiplex PCR; TCRdb's table is partial and in-frame only. The table lists over 1.5 million clones, 95% to 99% of them singletons. Specimen: naive CD4+ T cells sorted from blood. Stated subset: CD45RA+ positively selected. These receptors were taken from a young man in good health.

The chain recombines TRBV7-9 with TRBJ2-1, with D possibly being TRBD2 (6 bases). The CDR3 contains 16 residues. The ends were cut back, 5 bases at V and 0 bases at J, with 14 bases in the middle. Germline V CDR1 and CDR2: SEHNR, FQNEAQ (reference sequence). The CDR3 loop is CASSPGTRNSYNEQFF. CDR3 DNA sequence: TGTGCCAGCAGCCCCGGGACTCGAAACTCCTACAATGAGCAGTTCTTC.

The genes are TRBV5-1 and TRBJ2-2, with TRBD1 matching 8 bases. The V segment lost 3 bases and the J segment 5 bases; nucleotides outside the gene matches: 3. Germline CDR1 is SGHRS and CDR2 is YFSETQ. This CDR3 has 14 amino acids. In DNA form, the CDR3 reads TGCGCCAGCAGCTGGACAGGGACGACCGGGGAGCTGTTTTTT. This gives the protein CASSWTGTTGELFF.

The chain couples TRBV18 to TRBJ1-3, with 10 bases identical to TRBD1. Germline V gene data show CDR1 as KGHSH and CDR2 as LQKENI. The CDR3 runs to 17 residues. The J segment lost 1 base and the V segment lost 4 bases, leaving 7 bases of the junction unmatched. In DNA, the CDR3 is TGTGCCAGCTCACATCCGGGACAGGGGAATTCTGGAAACACCATATATTTT. Amino acid sequence: CASSHPGQGNSGNTIYF.

The rearrangement links TRBV7-9 to TRBJ2-2, with 12 bases that match TRBD2. The CDR3 totals 14 residues. Germline values: CDR1 SEHNR, CDR2 FQNEAQ (reference sequence). With 11 bases clipped from V and 1 base from J, the junction kept 2 bases outside the gene matches. The CDR3 DNA follows: TGTGCCCCTAGCGGGAGGGAGAACACCGGGGAGCTGTTTTTT. Protein sequence: CAPSGRENTGELFF.

The chain joins TRBV14 to TRBJ2-4; possible D gene TRBD2, 5 bases. The CDR3 length is 14 residues. Trimming pared 0 bases from V and 7 bases from J, leaving 10 bases between. Germline values: CDR1 SGHDN, CDR2 FVKESK. The CDR3 loop reads CASSQERVGNIQYF. CDR3 nucleotides: TGTGCCAGCAGCCAAGAGAGGGTCGGTAACATTCAGTACTTC.

V is TRBV11-2 and J is TRBJ2-7; 7 nucleotides align to TRBD1. Germline values: CDR1 SGHAT, CDR2 FQNNGV. After removal of 3 bases from V and 1 base from J, the junction contained 3 bases not matched to a gene. CDR3 length: 14 amino acids. CDR3: CASSLGTASYEQYF. Here the CDR3 DNA reads TGTGCCAGCAGCTTGGGGACAGCGTCCTACGAGCAGTACTTC.

The chain joins TRBV4-3 to TRBJ2-2, with D possibly TRBD1 on 5 matching bases. Germline CDR1 and CDR2: LGHNA and YSLEER. V lost 0 bases and J 6 bases, leaving 8 bases between the germline ends. This CDR3 is 14 amino acids long. CDR3 protein: CASSQDSRAGELFF. The CDR3 nucleotides are TGCGCCAGCAGCCAAGATTCCAGGGCCGGGGAGCTGTTTTTT.

The chain links TRBV9 to TRBJ2-3, with D perhaps TRBD1 or TRBD2 (5 bases each). The CDR3 consists of 15 residues. The germline gives CDR1 SGDLS, CDR2 YYNGEE. The V end was cut by 0 bases, the J end by 2 bases, with 10 bases between. CDR3 loop: CASSVALGDTDTQYF. The CDR3 DNA follows: TGTGCCAGCAGCGTAGCGCTGGGGGACACAGATACGCAGTATTTT.

The chain employs TRBV18 and TRBJ2-6; D is unresolved. The ends were cut back, 3 bases at V and 0 bases at J, with 9 bases in the middle. Per germline, CDR1 KGHSH and CDR2 LQKENI. The CDR3 is 16 residues long. CDR3 nucleotide sequence: TGTGCCAGCTCACCGGCAGCACCCTCTGGGGCCAACGTCCTGACTTTC. It codes for CASSPAAPSGANVLTF.

In regard to this clone: Other DNA sequences within the sample encode an identical CDR3. The rearrangement uses TRBV11-2 and TRBJ2-1; 9 bases agree with TRBD2. V shed 1 base and J 0 bases; nucleotides not matched to a gene: 4. The CDR3 runs to 17 residues. Germline CDR1 reads SGHAT; CDR2 reads FQNNGV. This chain's CDR3 is CASSLVGSGSSYNEQFF. CDR3 sequence (DNA): TGTGCCAGCAGCTTAGTGGGTAGCGGGAGCTCCTACAATGAGCAGTTCTTC.